The 15 T cell receptor beta chains presented below share a single source sample, sequenced in a study of control samples from healthy donors and cancer patients. Profiled with immunoSEQ multiplex PCR; TCRdb holds only in-frame clones, not every one. Here the sample spans approximately 86,000 clones, about 83% being singletons. Sequenced material: blood. The origin of the receptors is a woman in her thirties or forties in good health.

The V and J genes are TRBV14 and TRBJ2-3, with D possibly TRBD2 on 5 matching bases. Germline CDR1 is SGHDN and CDR2 is FVKESK. The CDR3 length is 16 residues. Trimming pared 5 bases from V and 3 bases from J, leaving 18 bases between. The CDR3 sequence is CASSSRYGVMTDTQYF. CDR3 bases: TGTGCCAGCAGCTCTCGATACGGGGTAATGACAGATACGCAGTATTTT.

This clone was detected once. V gene TRBV5-4 combines with J gene TRBJ2-3, with D perhaps TRBD2 (5 bases). The CDR3 is made up of 16 amino acids. V was clipped by 0 bases and J by 0 bases, with 11 bases between them. The germline V gene encodes CDR1 SGHNT and CDR2 YYREEE (reference sequence). CDR3 loop: CASSLAAELSTDTQYF. The CDR3 bases are TGTGCCAGCAGCTTGGCAGCGGAGCTTAGCACAGATACGCAGTATTTT.

The chain couples TRBV6-5 to TRBJ2-7, with D perhaps matching TRBD1 or TRBD2 (7 bases each). The CDR3 extends over 13 amino acids. Germline CDR1 MNHEY, CDR2 SVGAGI. Trimming shortened V by 8 bases and J by 3 bases, and 14 bases separated the two germline ends. Here the CDR3 reads CASQAGGVYEQYF. DNA of the CDR3: TGTGCCAGCCAGGCAGGGGGGGTCTACGAGCAGTACTTC.

V usage is TRBV30 and J usage is TRBJ2-2; tentative D call: TRBD2 (5 bases). CDR1 is GTSNPN and CDR2 is SVGIG in the germline V gene (reference sequence). The V end lost 2 bases, the J end lost 5 bases, and 24 bases lay between the germline ends. This CDR3 spans 18 amino acids. The CDR3: CAWSQWRTDTRRTGELFF. The CDR3 DNA follows: TGTGCCTGGAGTCAGTGGCGGACCGATACGAGGAGGACCGGGGAGCTGTTTTTT.

This chain uses TRBV30 with TRBJ2-1; 7 nucleotides align to TRBD1. The germline V gene has CDR1 GTSNPN and CDR2 SVGIG (reference sequence). The CDR3 loop spans 12 amino acids. The trim removed 7 bases at V and 8 bases at J, leaving 8 bases unmatched. The CDR3 nucleotides are TGTGCCTACAGGGGACGGGTCGATGAGCAGTTCTTC. Translation: CAYRGRVDEQFF.

Turning to this clone: Additional DNA sequences in this sample encode the identical CDR3. The chain employs TRBV6-2 or TRBV6-3 and TRBJ2-2; no reliable D call. Between the trimmed V and J ends, which lost 0 bases and 0 bases, there was a span of 8 bases. This CDR3 has 16 amino acids. Germline V gene lookup returns CDR1 MNHEY and CDR2 SVGEGT. The DNA of the CDR3 is TGTGCCAGCAGTTACTCTCGACGGACGAACACCGGGGAGCTGTTTTTT. Protein product: CASSYSRRTNTGELFF.

V is TRBV19 and J is TRBJ2-2; possible D gene TRBD2, 5 bases. CDR1 and CDR2 from the germline V gene are LNHDA and SQIVND (reference sequence). The CDR3 has 16 amino acids. V was shortened by 1 base and J by 7 bases, with 16 bases between the two germline ends. This CDR3 reads CASSIVGSGAYGELFF. Written as DNA, the CDR3 is TGTGCCAGTAGTATAGTTGGCAGCGGAGCATACGGGGAGCTGTTTTTT.

V is TRBV6-4 and J is TRBJ2-5; D perhaps matches TRBD1 (5 bases). V shed 2 bases and J shed 1 base, with 14 bases lying between them. Germline lookup yields CDR1 MRHNA and CDR2 SNTAGT. The CDR3 length is 16 residues. CDR3 sequence (DNA): TGTGCCAGCAGTGACCCAGCCAGGACACTCCAAGAGACCCAGTACTTC. The encoded protein is CASSDPARTLQETQYF.

This chain uses TRBV7-9 with TRBJ2-3; TRBD2 agrees at 7 bases. The CDR3 has 15 amino acids. Germline V gene sequence: CDR1 SEHNR, CDR2 FQNEAQ (reference sequence). The V and J ends lost 1 base and 1 base, in that order; junction bases with no gene match: 2. CDR3 sequence reads: CASSLGRGGTDTQYF. DNA of the CDR3: TGTGCCAGCAGCTTAGGACGGGGGGGCACAGATACGCAGTATTTT.

The rearrangement joins TRBV6-1 to TRBJ1-1; D is unresolved. V lost 2 bases and J lost 3, with 10 bases in between. Germline V lookup: CDR1 MNHNS, CDR2 SASEGT. This CDR3 region has 14 residues. The CDR3 spells CASSEPGVDTEAFF. As DNA, the CDR3 is TGTGCCAGCAGTGAACCCGGGGTGGACACTGAAGCTTTCTTT.

This clone is classed as medium-sized. The chain combines TRBV10-2 with TRBJ2-3; D may correspond to TRBD1 or TRBD2 (6 bases each). From germline, CDR1 is WSHSY and CDR2 SAAADI. Trimming took 3 bases from V and 2 from J, leaving 9 bases between them. The CDR3 extends over 14 amino acids. As DNA, the CDR3 is TGCGCCAGCAGTGACGGGGGCAACACAGATACGCAGTATTTT. This encodes CASSDGGNTDTQYF.

V usage is TRBV10-3 and J usage is TRBJ1-1; the match to TRBD1 covers 8 bases. The CDR3 extends over 14 amino acids. Trimming removed 8 bases from V and 0 bases from J; junction bases left unmatched: 5. CDR1 is ENHRY and CDR2 is SYGVKD in the germline V gene. In DNA, the CDR3 is TGTGCCATCGGGATACAGGGGGTGAACACTGAAGCTTTCTTT. It yields the protein CAIGIQGVNTEAFF.

The chain has TRBV5-5 and TRBJ1-5; D is possibly TRBD1 (5 bases). The CDR3 consists of 15 residues. Looked up from germline, CDR1 is SGHKS and CDR2 is YYEKEE (reference sequence). V was shortened by 5 bases and J by 0 bases, with 12 bases between the two germline ends. The CDR3 bases are TGTGCCAGCAGTTCCGGGGGGGATAGCAATCAGCCCCAGCATTTT. Translating gives CASSSGGDSNQPQHF.

This clone appeared a few times. This chain links TRBV7-9 with TRBJ2-3; D unresolved. Trimming took off 4 bases at V and 2 bases at J, with 7 bases between the two ends. CDR1 is SEHNR and CDR2 is FQNEAQ in the germline V gene (reference sequence). The CDR3 covers 13 residues. The CDR3 bases are TGTGCCAGCAGCTACCACTACACAGATACGCAGTATTTT. Encoded protein: CASSYHYTDTQYF.

This rearrangement joins TRBV5-1 to TRBJ2-2, with D possibly being TRBD1 (5 bases). The CDR3 has 14 amino acids. Germline lookup yields CDR1 SGHRS and CDR2 YFSETQ. Trimming removed 0 bases at V and 6 bases at J, with 9 bases between. CDR3 in DNA: TGCGCCAGCAGCTTGGAGGGGCTTCCCGGGGAGCTGTTTTTT. This gives the protein CASSLEGLPGELFF.